This T cell receptor beta chain was identified in a study of blood T cell repertoires in COVID-19. Germline V gives CDR1 MDHEN, CDR2 SYDVKM. The V end was cut by 3 bases, the J end by 0 bases, with 9 bases between. The CDR3 has 15 amino acids. Measured with immunoSEQ multiplex PCR; TCRdb has only the in-frame clones, and not every one. The table shows approximately 180,000 clones, with 65% to 90% occurring only once. The sample comprised PBMCs or T cells enriched from blood (not recorded which). This TCR derives from a woman aged 55-69 years with acute COVID-19. J is TRBJ2-1 and V is TRBV28; perhaps TRBD2 as D (7 bases). This chain's CDR3 is CASSLAGASYNEQFF. The CDR3 DNA sequence: TGTGCCAGCAGTTTGGCGGGGGCCTCCTACAATGAGCAGTTCTTC.